This TCR beta chain was sequenced in a study of cytomegalovirus exposure and HLA in healthy donors. This CDR3 region has 15 residues. The junction had 5 bases not matched to a gene; V was cut back by 5 bases and J by 2 bases. Germline values: CDR1 SGHTA, CDR2 FQGNSA. Study-wide results and limits: The authors confirmed in vitro that three CMV-associated chains were specific for CMV antigens.

PCR was performed using 60 Vbeta and 13 Jbeta primers. Generated by immunoSEQ multiplex PCR, the TCRdb table keeps only in-frame clones and is missing some. The sample holds hundreds of thousands of clones, about 80% seen once. Donors were nominally healthy when sampled, though unrecorded immune exposures were likely. This clone was found a few times. The target antigen is unknown. The sequenced material came from PBMCs. This TCR was recovered from a woman in her thirties or forties in good health and CMV-seronegative. The chain has TRBV7-2 and TRBJ1-3; 8 positions match TRBD1. The CDR3 here is CASSDRTGPGNTIYF. The DNA of the CDR3 is TGTGCCAGCAGCGACCGGACAGGGCCTGGAAACACCATATATTTT.